This T cell receptor beta chain stems from a study of patients and donors after allogeneic stem cell transplantation. Using its own MiXCR run on the RT-PCR reads, TCRdb lists one record per CDR3 protein. The table records 400,000 to 450,000 distinct CDR3 sequences, approximately 16% of them present only once. The V gene end was trimmed by 5 bases and the J gene end by 4 bases; junction bases not matched to a gene: 11. The CDR3 is made up of 16 amino acids. This clonotype occurred a few times. The chain couples TRBV12-3 or TRBV12-4 to TRBJ2-4; 7 bases match TRBD2. The sample was blood, either unsorted or a sorted T cell fraction (not recorded which). The origin of this receptor is a human donor who was either an allogeneic HSCT recipient or a stem cell or donor lymphocyte infusion donor (not recorded which). It is not recorded whose cells these are; they may come from a transplant donor. The CDR3: CASSPTSVVLKNIQYF. Here the CDR3 DNA reads TGTGCCAGCAGTCCCACTAGCGTTGTTCTAAAAAACATTCAGTACTTC.